This record looks at one TCR beta chain sequence and its context. With 5 bases removed from V and 3 bases from J, the gap between germline ends came to 17 bases. Germline CDR1 SGHTA, CDR2 FQGNSA. This CDR3 has 15 amino acids. Assay execution proceeded at the deep level. When replicate PCRs were run on unsorted PBMC, they used 250 to 300 ng DNA, approximately 30,000 T cell genomes. In the authors' methods: Filtering of immunoSEQ junctional sequences could not match full-length read filtering. Libraries were prepared by immunoSEQ multiplex PCR; TCRdb keeps only in-frame clonotypes and omits some of them. V and J calls and clone size follow that table, whereas D and trimming were derived from the DNA. The table records about 490,000 clones, approximately 79% of them present only once. The data were taken from a study of shared clonotypes between healthy human individuals. About the research overall: The composition of the donors was a couple of women and a few men aged 18 to 49.

The rearrangement joins TRBV7-2 to TRBJ2-7; weak D call: TRBD1 (6 bases). The sequencing input was PBMCs. The source of this sequence is a woman aged 40 to 50 in good health. Some clones in this sample may be carry-over from other donors' samples. Here the CDR3 reads CASSPFVGAYYEQYF. The CDR3 DNA reads as TGTGCCAGCAGCCCCTTTGTGGGGGCTTACTACGAGCAGTACTTC.